This record looks at one T cell receptor beta chain sequence and its context. The authors' processing: Amplification with reference gene primers provided the estimates of nucleated cell counts. Assay: immunoSEQ multiplex PCR; the TCRdb copy retains only in-frame clones and omits some. V, J and clone size were drawn from that table, and D and trimming were deduced from the DNA. The sample has approximately 35,000 clones, nearly 80% seen once; the top ten hold under 35%. The sample is drawn from a study of blood T cell repertoires in COVID-19. Whole-study context: Nucleic acid was either cDNA or gDNA, and it came from T cells, B-cell-depleted T cells, or PBMCs.

This receptor was identified in an elderly man with acute or convalescent COVID-19. Sequences were obtained from peripheral blood.

CDR3 in amino acids: CSVGDRSRNTEAFF. The CDR3 nucleotides are TGCAGCGTTGGGGACAGGAGCCGGAACACTGAAGCTTTCTTT. The V call is TRBV29-1, the J call TRBJ1-1; TRBD1 aligns across 8 bases. This CDR3 has 14 amino acids. Germline V gene lookup returns CDR1 SQVTM and CDR2 ANQGSEA. V dropped 4 bases and J dropped 1; count of bases not matched to a gene: 5.